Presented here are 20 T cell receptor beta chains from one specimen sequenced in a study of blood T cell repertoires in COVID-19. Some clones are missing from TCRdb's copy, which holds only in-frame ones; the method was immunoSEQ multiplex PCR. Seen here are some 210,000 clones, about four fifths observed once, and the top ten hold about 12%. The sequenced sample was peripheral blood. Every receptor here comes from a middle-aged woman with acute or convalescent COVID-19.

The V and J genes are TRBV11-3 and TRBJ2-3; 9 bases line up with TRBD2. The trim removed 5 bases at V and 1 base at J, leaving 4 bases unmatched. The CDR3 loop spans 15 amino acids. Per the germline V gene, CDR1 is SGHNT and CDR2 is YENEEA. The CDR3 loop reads CASSKRTSGTDTQYF. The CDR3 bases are TGTGCCAGCAGCAAACGGACTAGCGGCACAGATACGCAGTATTTT.

This chain's CDR3 is CASSLAGWGDEQYF. CDR3 coding DNA: TGCGCCAGCAGCTTGGCCGGTTGGGGGGACGAGCAGTACTTC. This chain links TRBV5-1 with TRBJ2-7, with D possibly TRBD2 on 6 matching bases. The CDR3 is made up of 14 amino acids. V gave up 0 bases and J gave up 5 bases, with 12 bases separating them. Germline V CDR1 and CDR2: SGHRS, YFSETQ.

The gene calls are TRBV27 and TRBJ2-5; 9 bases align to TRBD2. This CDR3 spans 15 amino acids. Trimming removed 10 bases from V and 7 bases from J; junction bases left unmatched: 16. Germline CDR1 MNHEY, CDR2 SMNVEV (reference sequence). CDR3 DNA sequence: TGTGCCACCAAGGAGACTAGCGGCCCACCGGGGACCCAGTACTTC. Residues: CATKETSGPPGTQYF.

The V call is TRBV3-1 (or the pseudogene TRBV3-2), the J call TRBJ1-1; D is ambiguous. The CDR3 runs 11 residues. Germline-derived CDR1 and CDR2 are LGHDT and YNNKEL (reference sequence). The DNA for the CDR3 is TGTGGCCCCCGAGGTAGGACTGAAGCTTTCTTT. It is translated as CGPRGRTEAFF.

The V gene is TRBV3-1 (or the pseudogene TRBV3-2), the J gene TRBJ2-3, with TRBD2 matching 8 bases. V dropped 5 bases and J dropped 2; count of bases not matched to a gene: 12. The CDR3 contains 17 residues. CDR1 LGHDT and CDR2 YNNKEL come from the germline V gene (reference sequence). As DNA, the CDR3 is TGTGCCAGCAGCTACCGTACCGGGGGGGCCACCACAGATACGCAGTATTTT. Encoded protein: CASSYRTGGATTDTQYF.

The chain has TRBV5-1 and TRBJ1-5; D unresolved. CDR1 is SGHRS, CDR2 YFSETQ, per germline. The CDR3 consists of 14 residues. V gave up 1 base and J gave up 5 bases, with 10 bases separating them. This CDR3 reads CASSLRGSDQPQHF. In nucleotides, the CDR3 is TGCGCCAGCAGCTTGCGGGGTTCCGATCAGCCCCAGCATTTT.

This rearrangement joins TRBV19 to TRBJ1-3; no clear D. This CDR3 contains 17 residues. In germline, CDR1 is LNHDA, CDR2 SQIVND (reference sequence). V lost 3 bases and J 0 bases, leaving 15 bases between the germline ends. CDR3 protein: CASSILGSPSSGNTIYF. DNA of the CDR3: TGTGCCAGTAGTATCTTGGGCAGTCCCTCCTCTGGAAACACCATATATTTT.

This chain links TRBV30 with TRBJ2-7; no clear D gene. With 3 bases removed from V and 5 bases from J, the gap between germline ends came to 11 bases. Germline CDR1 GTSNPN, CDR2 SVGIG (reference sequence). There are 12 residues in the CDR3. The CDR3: CAWRRNNDEQYF. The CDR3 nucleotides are TGTGCCTGGAGGAGGAACAATGACGAGCAGTACTTC.

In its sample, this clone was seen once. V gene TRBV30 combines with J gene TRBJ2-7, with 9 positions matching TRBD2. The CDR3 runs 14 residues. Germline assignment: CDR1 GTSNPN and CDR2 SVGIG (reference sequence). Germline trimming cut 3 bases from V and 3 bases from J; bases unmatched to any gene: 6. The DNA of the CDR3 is TGTGCCTGGAGGTCCCTAGCGGGAAGCTACGAGCAGTACTTC. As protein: CAWRSLAGSYEQYF.

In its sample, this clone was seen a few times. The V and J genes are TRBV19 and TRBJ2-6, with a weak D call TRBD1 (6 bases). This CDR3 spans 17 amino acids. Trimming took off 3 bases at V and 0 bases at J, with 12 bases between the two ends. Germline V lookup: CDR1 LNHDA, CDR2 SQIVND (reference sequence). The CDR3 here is CASSILRGNSGANVLTF. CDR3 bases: TGTGCCAGTAGTATCCTGAGGGGGAACTCTGGGGCCAACGTCCTGACTTTC. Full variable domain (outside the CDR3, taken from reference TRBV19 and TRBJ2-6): DGGITQSPKYLFRKEGQNVTLSCEQNLNHDAMYWYRQDPGQGLRLIYYSQIVNDFQKGDIAEGYSVSREKKESFPLTVTSAQKNPTAFYLCASSILRGNSGANVLTFGAGSRLTVL.

Here the CDR3 DNA reads TGTGCCAGCAGCTCTGGTCTGGAGACTAGCGGCTATGAGCAGTTCTTC. It encodes CASSSGLETSGYEQFF. This chain uses TRBV11-2 with TRBJ2-1, with 9 bases fitting TRBD2. J was trimmed by 8 bases and V by 4 bases; bases with no gene match: 12. The CDR3 consists of 16 residues. Germline V CDR1 and CDR2: SGHAT, FQNNGV.

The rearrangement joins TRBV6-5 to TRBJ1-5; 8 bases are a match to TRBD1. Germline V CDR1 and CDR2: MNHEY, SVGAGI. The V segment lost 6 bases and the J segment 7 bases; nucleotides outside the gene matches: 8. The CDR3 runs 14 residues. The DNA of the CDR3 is TGTGCCAGCAGGGGGCCCGACAGGGGCCAGCCCCAGCATTTT. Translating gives CASRGPDRGQPQHF.

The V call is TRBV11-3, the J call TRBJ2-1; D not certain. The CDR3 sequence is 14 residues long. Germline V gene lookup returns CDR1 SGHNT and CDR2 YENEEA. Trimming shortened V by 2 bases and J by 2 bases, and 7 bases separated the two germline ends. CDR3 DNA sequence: TGTGCCAGCAGCTTAACCGCGGCCTACAATGAGCAGTTCTTC. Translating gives CASSLTAAYNEQFF. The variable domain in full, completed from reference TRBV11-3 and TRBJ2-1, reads EAGVVQSPRYKIIEKKQPVAFWCNPISGHNTLYWYLQNLGQGPELLIRYENEEAVDDSQLPKDRFSAERLKGVDSTLKIQPAELGDSAVYLCASSLTAAYNEQFFGPGTRLTVL.

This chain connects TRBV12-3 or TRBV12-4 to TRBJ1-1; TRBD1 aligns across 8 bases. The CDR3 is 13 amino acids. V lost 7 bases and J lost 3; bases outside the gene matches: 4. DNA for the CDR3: TGTGCCAGCACTATGACAGGGGACACTGAAGCTTTCTTT. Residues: CASTMTGDTEAFF.

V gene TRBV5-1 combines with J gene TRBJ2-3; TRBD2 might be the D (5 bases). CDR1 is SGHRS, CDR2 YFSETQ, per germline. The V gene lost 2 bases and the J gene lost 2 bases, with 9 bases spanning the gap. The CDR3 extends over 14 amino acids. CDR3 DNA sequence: TGCGCCAGCAGCTTCGGGGAAAACACAGATACGCAGTATTTT. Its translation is CASSFGENTDTQYF. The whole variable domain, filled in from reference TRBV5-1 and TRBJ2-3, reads KAGVTQTPRYLIKTRGQQVTLSCSPISGHRSVSWYQQTPGQGLQFLFEYFSETQRNKGNFPGRFSGRQFSNSRSEMNVSTLELGDSALYLCASSFGENTDTQYFGPGTRLTVL.

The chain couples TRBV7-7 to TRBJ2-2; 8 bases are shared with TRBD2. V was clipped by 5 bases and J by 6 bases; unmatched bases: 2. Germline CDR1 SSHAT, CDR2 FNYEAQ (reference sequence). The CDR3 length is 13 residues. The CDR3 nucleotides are TGTGCCAGCAGCGCCGGGGGGGCCGGGGAGCTGTTTTTT. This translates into CASSAGGAGELFF.

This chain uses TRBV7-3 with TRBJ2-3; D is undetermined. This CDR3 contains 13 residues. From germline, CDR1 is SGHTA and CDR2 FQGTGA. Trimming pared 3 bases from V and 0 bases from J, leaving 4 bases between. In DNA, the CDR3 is TGTGCCAGCAGCTTCCTTAGCACAGATACGCAGTATTTT. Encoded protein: CASSFLSTDTQYF.

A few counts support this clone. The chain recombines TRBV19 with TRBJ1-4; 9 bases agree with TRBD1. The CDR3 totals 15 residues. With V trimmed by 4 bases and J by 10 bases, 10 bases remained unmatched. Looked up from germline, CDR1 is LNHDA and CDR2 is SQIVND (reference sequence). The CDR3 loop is CASSTTRDRAGKLFF. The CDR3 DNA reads TGTGCCAGTAGTACAACCCGGGACAGGGCCGGAAAACTGTTTTTT. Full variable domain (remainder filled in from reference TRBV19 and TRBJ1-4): DGGITQSPKYLFRKEGQNVTLSCEQNLNHDAMYWYRQDPGQGLRLIYYSQIVNDFQKGDIAEGYSVSREKKESFPLTVTSAQKNPTAFYLCASSTTRDRAGKLFFGSGTQLSVL.

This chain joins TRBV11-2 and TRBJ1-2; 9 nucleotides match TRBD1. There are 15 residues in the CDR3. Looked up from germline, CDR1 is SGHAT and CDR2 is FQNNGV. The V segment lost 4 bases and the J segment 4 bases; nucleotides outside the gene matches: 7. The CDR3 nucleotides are TGTGCCAGCAGCTCCCCGGACAGGGGACTCTATGGCTACACCTTC. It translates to CASSSPDRGLYGYTF.

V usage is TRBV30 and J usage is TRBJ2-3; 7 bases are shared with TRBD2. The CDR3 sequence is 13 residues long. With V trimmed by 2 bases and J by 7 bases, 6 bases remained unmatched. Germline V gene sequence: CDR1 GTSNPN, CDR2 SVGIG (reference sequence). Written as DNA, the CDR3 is TGTGCCTGGAGTAGGGGAGGGCCCCATACGCAGTATTTT. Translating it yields CAWSRGGPHTQYF.